The clone carrying this T cell receptor beta chain was picked up a small number of times. Its target is unknown. The data originate from a study of cytomegalovirus exposure and HLA in healthy donors. The overall study: Some 90 million unique TCRs from HLA-typed donors were held in an early data release.

60 Vbeta and 13 Jbeta primers were used in PCR. The protocol was immunoSEQ multiplex PCR, while the TCRdb copy is restricted to in-frame clones and leaves out a portion. The repertoire includes some 76,000 clones, about 70% of them detected once, and about 12% sits in the top ten. The germline V and J ends were trimmed by 1 base and 6 bases, with 12 bases remaining between them. Germline CDR1 reads SGHVS; CDR2 reads FQNEAQ. The CDR3 extends over 15 amino acids. Study findings and constraints: Three CMV-associated chains proved CMV antigen-specific in vitro. The study labeled 164 TCR beta chains cytomegalovirus-associated. According to reports, the classifier identified cytomegalovirus status with high specificity and sensitivity.

This clonotype originated in a male donor in good health and CMV-seropositive. The rearrangement joins TRBV7-8 to TRBJ2-2; D unclear. The sample was PBMCs. CDR3 nucleotides: TGTGCCAGCAGCTTAGGATCCCGAGGAGCCGGGGAGCTGTTTTTT. Translated: CASSLGSRGAGELFF.